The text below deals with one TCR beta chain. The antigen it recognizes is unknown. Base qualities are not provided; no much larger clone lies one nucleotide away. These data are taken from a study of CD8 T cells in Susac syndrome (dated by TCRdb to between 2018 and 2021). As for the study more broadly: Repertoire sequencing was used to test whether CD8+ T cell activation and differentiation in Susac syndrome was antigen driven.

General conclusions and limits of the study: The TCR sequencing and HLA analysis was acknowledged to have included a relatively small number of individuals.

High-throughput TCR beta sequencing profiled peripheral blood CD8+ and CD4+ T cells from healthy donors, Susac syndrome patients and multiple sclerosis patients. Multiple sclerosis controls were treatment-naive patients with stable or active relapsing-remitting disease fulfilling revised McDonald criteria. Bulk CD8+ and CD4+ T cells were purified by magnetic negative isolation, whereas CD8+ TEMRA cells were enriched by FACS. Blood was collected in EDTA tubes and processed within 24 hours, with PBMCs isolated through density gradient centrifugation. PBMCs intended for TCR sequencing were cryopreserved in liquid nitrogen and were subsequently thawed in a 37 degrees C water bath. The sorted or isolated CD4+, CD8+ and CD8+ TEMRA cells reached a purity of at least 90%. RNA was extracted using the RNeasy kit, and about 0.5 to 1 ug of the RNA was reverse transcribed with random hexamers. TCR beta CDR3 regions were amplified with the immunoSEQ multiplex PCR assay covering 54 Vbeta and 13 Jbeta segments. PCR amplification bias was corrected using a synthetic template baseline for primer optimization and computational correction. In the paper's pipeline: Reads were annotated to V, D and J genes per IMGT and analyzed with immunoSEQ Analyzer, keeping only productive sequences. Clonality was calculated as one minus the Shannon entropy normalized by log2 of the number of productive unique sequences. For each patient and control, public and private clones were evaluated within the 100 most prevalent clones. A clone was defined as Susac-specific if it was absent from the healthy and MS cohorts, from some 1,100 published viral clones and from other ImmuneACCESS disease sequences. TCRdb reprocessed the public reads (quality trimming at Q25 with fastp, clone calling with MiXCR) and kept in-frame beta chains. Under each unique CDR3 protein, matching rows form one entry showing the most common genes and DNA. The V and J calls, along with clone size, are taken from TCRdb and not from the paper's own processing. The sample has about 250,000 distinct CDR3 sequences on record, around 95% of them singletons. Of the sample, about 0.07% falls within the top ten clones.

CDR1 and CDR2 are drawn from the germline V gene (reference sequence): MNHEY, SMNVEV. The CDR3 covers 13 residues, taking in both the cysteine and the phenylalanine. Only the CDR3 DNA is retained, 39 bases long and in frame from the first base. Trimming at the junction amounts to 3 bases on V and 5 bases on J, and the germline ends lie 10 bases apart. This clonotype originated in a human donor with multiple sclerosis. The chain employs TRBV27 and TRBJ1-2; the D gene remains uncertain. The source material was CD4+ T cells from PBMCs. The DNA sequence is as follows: TGTGCCAGCAGTTTCGCGGGGAGGTATGGCTACACCTTC. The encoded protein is CASSFAGRYGYTF.